This is a list of T cell receptor beta chains from one sample in a study of OX40 agonist ivuxolimab in advanced cancers. Assay: immunoSEQ multiplex PCR; the TCRdb copy retains only in-frame clones and omits some. In the table there are over 80,000 clones, 75% to 95% of which are singletons. The starting material was CD4+ or CD8+ T cells sorted from blood, obtained in a trial of the OX40 agonist ivuxolimab. Source of these receptors: an adult with an advanced solid tumor such as melanoma, head and neck, liver or kidney cancer. The CDR3 runs from the conserved cysteine through the conserved F or W. Fields, in order: J gene, D gene, V gene, clone size, CDR3 DNA, CDR3 protein. The D gene is left open where the match is weak. Only some rows state a clone size, as once, few, many or a class for expanded clones.

TRBJ2-3 NA TRBV10-3 NA TGTGCCATCAGTGACGAGGGCCGTAGCACAGATACGCAGTATTTT CAISDEGRSTDTQYF
TRBJ2-5 NA TRBV19 NA TGTGCCAGTAGTGGGAGTTTTTGGGAGACCCAGTACTTC CASSGSFWETQYF
TRBJ2-7 NA TRBV28 once TGTGCCAGCAGTTTAGGTGATTCCTACGAGCAGTACTTC CASSLGDSYEQYF
TRBJ1-1 NA TRBV19 NA TGTGCCAGTAGAACGGACAGTATTAACACTGAAGCTTTCTTT CASRTDSINTEAFF
TRBJ1-5 NA TRBV19 NA TGTGCCAGTAGCAGAGCGGATCTCAATCAGCCCCAGCATTTT CASSRADLNQPQHF
TRBJ1-1 TRBD1 TRBV11-3 NA TGTGCCAGCAGCTTGGCCGGACAGGGGTTTCTCGCTGAAGCTTTCTTT CASSLAGQGFLAEAFF
TRBJ2-3 NA TRBV12-2 once TGTGCAAGTCGCGCCCCGGAGATTGGCGGGGGAAGGGGTACGCAGTATTTT CASRAPEIGGGRGTQYF
TRBJ2-6 TRBD1 TRBV7-2 NA TGTGCCAGCAGCTACCCCCGGGACAGGGGGCCTGGGGCCAACGTCCTGACTTTC CASSYPRDRGPGANVLTF
TRBJ1-5 NA TRBV18 NA TGTGCCAGCTCACCGACCGATCGCAATCAGCCCCAGCATTTT CASSPTDRNQPQHF
TRBJ2-2 TRBD1 TRBV5-4 NA TGTGCCAGCAGCCGTGGCAGGGGGCTCGACACCGGGGAGCTGTTTTTT CASSRGRGLDTGELFF